This T cell receptor (beta chain) was obtained from a study of a mutant IDH1 vaccine in newly diagnosed glioma. Time point denoted: week 35, safety follow-up. Every single dose of the vaccine, 300 ug of mutant IDH1 20-mer peptide, came with topical imiquimod. The V end was cut by 6 bases, the J end by 6 bases, with 17 bases between. Germline CDR1 KGHSH, CDR2 LQKENI. This CDR3 has 15 residues. Here immunoSEQ multiplex PCR was the method, and the copy in TCRdb shows in-frame clones only, minus some. This table has some 54,000 clones, 80% to 90% appearing once. As to this clone: Its antigen remains unknown.

The starting material was PBMCs, obtained from a glioma patient whose treatment included an IDH1 peptide vaccine. This clonotype was sampled from a woman under 30 with glioma. This rearrangement joins TRBV18 to TRBJ2-2, with D maybe TRBD1 (6 bases). The CDR3 is CASSHRDIGPGELFF. Here the CDR3 DNA reads TGTGCCAGCTCTCACCGGGACATAGGCCCCGGGGAGCTGTTTTTT.